This TCR beta chain appears in the sequencing data of a study of blood T cell repertoires in COVID-19. About the research overall: There were acute and convalescent COVID-19 samples, and they came from the United States, Italy and Spain. Sample material is recorded as cDNA or gDNA derived from T cells, B-cell-depleted T cells, or PBMCs.

Authors' data handling: Amplification of reference gene primers was used by the study to estimate nucleated cell counts. Produced via immunoSEQ multiplex PCR; TCRdb's table is partial and in-frame only. That table gives V, J and clone size, and the DNA gave D and trimming. The repertoire holds some 150,000 clones, with about 80% as singletons. The CDR3 runs 14 residues. Germline assignment: CDR1 MNHEY and CDR2 SMNVEV (reference sequence). Between the trimmed V and J ends, which lost 0 bases and 3 bases, there was a span of 9 bases. The clonotype was recovered from a human donor in a cohort sampled during active COVID-19. This chain uses TRBV27 with TRBJ2-7, with D perhaps matching TRBD1 (6 bases). Sequenced: peripheral blood. The chain's CDR3 is CASSLSGGLYEQYF. The CDR3 nucleotides are TGTGCCAGCAGTTTATCTGGGGGCCTCTACGAGCAGTACTTC.